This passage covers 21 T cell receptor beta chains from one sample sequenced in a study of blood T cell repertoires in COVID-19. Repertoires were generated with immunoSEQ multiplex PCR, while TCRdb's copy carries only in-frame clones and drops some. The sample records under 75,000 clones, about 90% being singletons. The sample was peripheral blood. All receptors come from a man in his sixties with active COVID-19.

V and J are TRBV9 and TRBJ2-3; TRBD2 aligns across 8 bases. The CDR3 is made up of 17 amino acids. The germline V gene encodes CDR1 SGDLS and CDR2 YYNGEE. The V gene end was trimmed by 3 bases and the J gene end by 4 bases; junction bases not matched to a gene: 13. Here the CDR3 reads CASSANGGAVWADTQYF. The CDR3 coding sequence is TGTGCCAGCAGCGCCAACGGGGGGGCCGTTTGGGCAGATACGCAGTATTTT.

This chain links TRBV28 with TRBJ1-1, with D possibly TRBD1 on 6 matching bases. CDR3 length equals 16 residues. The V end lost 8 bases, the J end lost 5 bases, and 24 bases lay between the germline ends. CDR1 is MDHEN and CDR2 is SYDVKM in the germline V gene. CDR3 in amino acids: CASVLGLQTGRTEAFF. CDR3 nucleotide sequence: TGTGCCAGCGTCCTCGGCCTCCAGACAGGAAGGACTGAAGCTTTCTTT. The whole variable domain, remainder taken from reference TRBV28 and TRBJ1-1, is DVKVTQSSRYLVKRTGEKVFLECVQDMDHENMFWYRQDPGLGLRLIYFSYDVKMKEKGDIPEGYSVSREKKERFSLILESASTNQTSMYLCASVLGLQTGRTEAFFGQGTRLTVV.

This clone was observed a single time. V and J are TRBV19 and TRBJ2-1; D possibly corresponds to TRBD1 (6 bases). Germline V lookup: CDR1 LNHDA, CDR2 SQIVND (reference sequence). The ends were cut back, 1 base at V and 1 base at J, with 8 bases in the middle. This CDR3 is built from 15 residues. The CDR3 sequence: CASSIGGQSYNEQFF. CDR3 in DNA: TGTGCCAGTAGTATAGGAGGACAGTCCTACAATGAGCAGTTCTTC.

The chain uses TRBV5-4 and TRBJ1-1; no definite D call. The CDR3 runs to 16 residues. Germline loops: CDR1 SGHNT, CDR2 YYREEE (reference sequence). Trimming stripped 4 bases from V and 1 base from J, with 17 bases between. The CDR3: CASSPLVRRKNTEAFF. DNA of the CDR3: TGTGCCAGCAGCCCCTTAGTAAGGAGAAAGAACACTGAAGCTTTCTTT.

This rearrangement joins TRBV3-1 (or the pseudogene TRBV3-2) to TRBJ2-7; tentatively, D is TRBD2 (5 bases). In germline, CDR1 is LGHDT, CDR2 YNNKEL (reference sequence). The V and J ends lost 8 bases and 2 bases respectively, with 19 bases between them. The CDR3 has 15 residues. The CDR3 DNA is TGTGCCAGCTCGCACGCAGGACGGGGAACCTACGAGCAGTACTTC. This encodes CASSHAGRGTYEQYF.

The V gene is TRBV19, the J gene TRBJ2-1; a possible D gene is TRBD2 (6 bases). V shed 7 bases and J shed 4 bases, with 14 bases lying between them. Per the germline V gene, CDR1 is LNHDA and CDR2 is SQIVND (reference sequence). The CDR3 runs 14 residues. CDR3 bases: TGTGCCAGTAAGAATAGCGGACAATACAATGAGCAGTTCTTC. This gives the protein CASKNSGQYNEQFF.

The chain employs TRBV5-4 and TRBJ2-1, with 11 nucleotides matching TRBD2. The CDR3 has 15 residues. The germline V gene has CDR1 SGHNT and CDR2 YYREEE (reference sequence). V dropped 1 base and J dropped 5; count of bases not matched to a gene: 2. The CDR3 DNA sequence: TGTGCCAGCAGCTTGCTAGCGGGAGGCAACAATGAGCAGTTCTTC. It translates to CASSLLAGGNNEQFF.

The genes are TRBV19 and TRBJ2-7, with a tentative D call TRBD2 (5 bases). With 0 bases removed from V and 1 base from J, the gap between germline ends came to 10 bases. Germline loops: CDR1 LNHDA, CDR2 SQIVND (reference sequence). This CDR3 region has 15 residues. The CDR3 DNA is TGTGCCAGTAGTATAGATTACCGGGGTTCCTACGAGCAGTACTTC. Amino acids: CASSIDYRGSYEQYF.

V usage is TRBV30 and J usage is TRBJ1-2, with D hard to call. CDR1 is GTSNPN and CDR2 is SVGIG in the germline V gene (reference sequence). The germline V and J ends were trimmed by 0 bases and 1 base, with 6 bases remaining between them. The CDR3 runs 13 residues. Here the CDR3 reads CAWSVLLNYGYTF. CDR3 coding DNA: TGTGCCTGGAGTGTACTCCTTAACTATGGCTACACCTTC. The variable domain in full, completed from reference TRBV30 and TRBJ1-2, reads SQTIHQWPATLVQPVGSPLSLECTVEGTSNPNLYWYRQAAGRGLQLLFYSVGIGQISSEVPQNLSASRPQDRQFILSSKKLLLSDSGFYLCAWSVLLNYGYTFGSGTRLTVV.

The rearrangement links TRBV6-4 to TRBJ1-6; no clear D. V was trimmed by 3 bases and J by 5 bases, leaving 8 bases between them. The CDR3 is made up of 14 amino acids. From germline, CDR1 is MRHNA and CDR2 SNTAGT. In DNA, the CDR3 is TGTGCCAGCAGTGAAGTCCTAAATAATTCACCCCTCCACTTT. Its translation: CASSEVLNNSPLHF.

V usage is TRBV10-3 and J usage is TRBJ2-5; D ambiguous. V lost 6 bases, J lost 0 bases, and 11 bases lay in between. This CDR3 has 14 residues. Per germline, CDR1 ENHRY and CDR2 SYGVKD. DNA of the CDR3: TGTGCCATCAGGGAGCCGGGTAACCAAGAGACCCAGTACTTC. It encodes CAIREPGNQETQYF.

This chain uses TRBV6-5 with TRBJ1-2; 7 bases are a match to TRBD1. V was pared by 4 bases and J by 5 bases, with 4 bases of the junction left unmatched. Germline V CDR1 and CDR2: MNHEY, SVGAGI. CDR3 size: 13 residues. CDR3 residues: CASSWGTDYGYTF. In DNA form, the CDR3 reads TGTGCCAGCAGTTGGGGGACAGATTATGGCTACACCTTC.

The CDR3 is CASSPLGLAGVTDTQYF. The CDR3 coding sequence is TGTGCCAGTAGCCCCCTGGGTCTAGCGGGAGTCACAGATACGCAGTATTTT. The chain is built from TRBV19 and TRBJ2-3; TRBD2 agrees at 10 bases. CDR3 length: 17 amino acids. With 6 bases clipped from V and 2 bases from J, the junction kept 11 bases outside the gene matches. Germline V gives CDR1 LNHDA, CDR2 SQIVND (reference sequence).

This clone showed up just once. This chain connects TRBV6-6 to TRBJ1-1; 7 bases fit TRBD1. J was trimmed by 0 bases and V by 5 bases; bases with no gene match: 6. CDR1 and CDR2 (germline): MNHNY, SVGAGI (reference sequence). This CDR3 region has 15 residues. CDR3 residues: CASSPPGQMNTEAFF. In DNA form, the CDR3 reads TGTGCCAGCAGTCCGCCGGGACAGATGAACACTGAAGCTTTCTTT.

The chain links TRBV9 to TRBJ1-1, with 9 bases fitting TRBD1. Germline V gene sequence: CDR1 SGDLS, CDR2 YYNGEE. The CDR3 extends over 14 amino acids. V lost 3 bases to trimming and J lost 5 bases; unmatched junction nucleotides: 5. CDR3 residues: CASSEGQGETEAFF. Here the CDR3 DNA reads TGTGCCAGCAGCGAGGGACAGGGAGAGACTGAAGCTTTCTTT.

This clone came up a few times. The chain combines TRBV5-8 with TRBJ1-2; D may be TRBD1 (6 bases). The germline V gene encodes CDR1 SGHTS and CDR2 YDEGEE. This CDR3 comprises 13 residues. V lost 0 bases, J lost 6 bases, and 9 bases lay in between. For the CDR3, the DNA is TGTGCCAGCAGCTTGGCCGCAGGGGATGGCTACACCTTC. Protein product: CASSLAAGDGYTF.

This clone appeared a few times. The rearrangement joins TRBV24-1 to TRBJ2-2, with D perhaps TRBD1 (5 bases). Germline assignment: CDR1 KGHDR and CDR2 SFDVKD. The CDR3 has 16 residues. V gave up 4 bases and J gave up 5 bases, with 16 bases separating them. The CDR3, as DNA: TGTGCCACCAGTGAAGCAGGGAAAGGGATAACCGGGGAGCTGTTTTTT. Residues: CATSEAGKGITGELFF.

CDR3 coding DNA: TGTGCCAGCAGCCCCCTCAGACTAAATGAGCAGTTCTTC. Translation gives CASSPLRLNEQFF. The chain uses TRBV3-1 (or the pseudogene TRBV3-2) and TRBJ2-1, with D tentatively TRBD2 (5 bases). V was shortened by 4 bases and J by 7 bases, with 11 bases between the two germline ends. CDR3 length equals 13 residues. Germline V gives CDR1 LGHDT, CDR2 YNNKEL (reference sequence).

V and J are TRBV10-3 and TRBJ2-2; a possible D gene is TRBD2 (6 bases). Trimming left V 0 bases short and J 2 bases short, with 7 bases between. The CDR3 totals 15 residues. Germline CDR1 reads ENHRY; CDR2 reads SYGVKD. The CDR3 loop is CAISESGLNTGELFF. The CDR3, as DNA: TGTGCCATCAGTGAGTCGGGACTCAACACCGGGGAGCTGTTTTTT.

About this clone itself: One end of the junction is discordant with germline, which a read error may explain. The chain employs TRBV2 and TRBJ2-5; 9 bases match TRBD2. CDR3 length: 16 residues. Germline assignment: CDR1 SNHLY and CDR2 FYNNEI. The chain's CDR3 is CASREERGAVSETQYF. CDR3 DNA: TGTGCCAGCAGGGAAGAGCGGGGGGCCGTGTCTGAGACCCAGTACTTC. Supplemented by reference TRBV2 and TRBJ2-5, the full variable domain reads EPEVTQTPSHQVTQMGQEVILRCVPISNHLYFYWYRQILGQKVEFLVSFYNNEISEKSEIFDDQFSVERPDGSNFTLKIRSTKLEDSAMYFCASREERGAVSETQYFGPGTRLLVL.

CDR3 nucleotides: TGTGCCAGCAGTATCACAGGGGGGAGTTCACCCCTCCACTTT. Its protein product is CASSITGGSSPLHF. The chain joins TRBV27 to TRBJ1-6; 8 bases line up with TRBD1. Germline V gives CDR1 MNHEY, CDR2 SMNVEV (reference sequence). There are 14 residues in the CDR3. Trimming at V came to 5 bases and at J to 9 bases, leaving 6 bases not matched to a gene.